These 15 T cell receptor beta chains were all obtained from the same sample, sequenced in a study of PD-1 blockade in classical Hodgkin lymphoma. Every single patient, without exception, relapsed after autologous stem cell transplantation, and brentuximab vedotin exposure varied. Profiled with immunoSEQ multiplex PCR; TCRdb holds only in-frame clones, not every one. The table shows 50,000 or so clones, with around 75% occurring only once. This specimen consisted of peripheral blood mononuclear cells (PBMCs), obtained before the second cycle of nivolumab. The receptors were gathered from a human donor with classical Hodgkin lymphoma.

This chain joins TRBV7-3 and TRBJ2-5, with no clear D. Germline CDR1 reads SGHTA; CDR2 reads FQGTGA. Between the trimmed V and J ends, which lost 4 bases and 0 bases, there was a span of 6 bases. This CDR3 has 13 amino acids. The CDR3 DNA follows: TGTGCCAGCAGCTCAGGATACCAAGAGACCCAGTACTTC. Protein product: CASSSGYQETQYF.

V gene TRBV19 combines with J gene TRBJ2-7, with TRBD1 identical over 8 bases. J lost 1 base, V lost 6 bases, and 2 bases had no gene match. Germline loops: CDR1 LNHDA, CDR2 SQIVND (reference sequence). The CDR3 totals 13 residues. The CDR3 DNA reads TGTGCCAGTAGCACAGGGGGATCCTACGAGCAGTACTTC. Translated: CASSTGGSYEQYF.

This clone was seen only a few times. The chain recombines TRBV9 with TRBJ2-1, with TRBD2 matching 7 bases. CDR1 is SGDLS and CDR2 is YYNGEE in the germline V gene. This CDR3 is built from 18 residues. Germline trimming cut 1 base from V and 3 bases from J; bases unmatched to any gene: 13. The CDR3 sequence: CASSVPRGRDWVYNEQFF. DNA of the CDR3: TGTGCCAGCAGCGTACCAAGAGGGAGGGATTGGGTCTACAATGAGCAGTTCTTC.

V is TRBV29-1 and J is TRBJ2-5; D is possibly TRBD2 (5 bases). V dropped 3 bases and J dropped 5 bases, with 10 bases sitting between them. The germline V gene has CDR1 SQVTM and CDR2 ANQGSEA. The CDR3 covers 12 residues. The CDR3 is CSVEGVGETQYF. DNA for the CDR3: TGCAGCGTTGAGGGAGTTGGGGAGACCCAGTACTTC. The entire variable domain, with the rest obtained from reference TRBV29-1 and TRBJ2-5, is as follows: SAVISQKPSRDICQRGTSLTIQCQVDSQVTMMFWYRQQPGQSLTLIATANQGSEATYESGFVIDKFPISRPNLTFSTLTVSNMSPEDSSIYLCSVEGVGETQYFGPGTRLLVL.

The CDR3 DNA follows: TGTGCCAGCAGTCCCCTGAAGGGCGGGAATCAGCCCCAGCATTTT. It specifies CASSPLKGGNQPQHF. The chain recombines TRBV6-5 with TRBJ1-5; D is uncertain. V was pared by 5 bases and J by 4 bases, with 15 bases between. This CDR3 is 15 amino acids long. Germline loops: CDR1 MNHEY, CDR2 SVGAGI.

This clone was picked up a small number of times. The chain's CDR3 is CASSLRTATNEKLFF. DNA of the CDR3: TGTGCCAGTAGTCTTAGGACCGCAACTAATGAAAAACTGTTTTTT. The chain carries TRBV19 and TRBJ1-4; D is uncertain. The CDR3 loop spans 15 amino acids. Germline CDR1 is LNHDA and CDR2 is SQIVND (reference sequence). Deletions cut 5 bases from V and 0 bases from J, with 10 bases between.

Here the CDR3 DNA reads TGTGCCTGGAGACTAAGCGGGAGCTCCTACGAGCAGTACTTC. Protein: CAWRLSGSSYEQYF. The V and J genes are TRBV30 and TRBJ2-7; 8 bases map to TRBD2. The CDR3 consists of 14 residues. V shed 3 bases and J 0 bases; nucleotides not matched to a gene: 4. CDR1 and CDR2 (germline): GTSNPN, SVGIG (reference sequence).

This clone was seen more than once but under ten times. The chain carries TRBV7-9 and TRBJ1-5; D gene uncertain. This CDR3 has 13 residues. Deletions cut 2 bases from V and 5 bases from J, with 7 bases between. Germline CDR1 and CDR2: SEHNR and FQNEAQ (reference sequence). The CDR3 reads CASSLSGDQPQHF. The CDR3, as DNA: TGTGCCAGCAGCTTATCAGGAGATCAGCCCCAGCATTTT.

The chain links TRBV6-5 to TRBJ2-1; 8 nucleotides match TRBD2. The J segment lost 7 bases and the V segment lost 2 bases, leaving 7 bases of the junction unmatched. This CDR3 contains 15 residues. Germline loops: CDR1 MNHEY, CDR2 SVGAGI. The CDR3 reads CASSYGTSRPNEQFF. CDR3 nucleotides: TGTGCCAGCAGTTACGGGACTAGTCGGCCGAATGAGCAGTTCTTC.

This clone was counted a few times. This rearrangement joins TRBV18 to TRBJ2-1, with TRBD2 identical over 10 bases. The CDR3 extends over 17 amino acids. Unmatched junction bases numbered 14, after V lost 3 bases and J lost 9 bases. CDR1 is KGHSH and CDR2 is LQKENI in the germline V gene. CDR3 sequence (DNA): TGTGCCAGCTCACCCCTTCCTAGCGGGAGTAGTGTGTCTGAGCAGTTCTTC. Translating gives CASSPLPSGSSVSEQFF. Supplemented by reference TRBV18 and TRBJ2-1, the full variable domain reads NAGVMQNPRHLVRRRGQEARLRCSPMKGHSHVYWYRQLPEEGLKFMVYLQKENIIDESGMPKERFSAEFPKEGPSILRIQQVVRGDSAAYFCASSPLPSGSSVSEQFFGPGTRLTVL.

This chain connects TRBV6-5 to TRBJ1-3, with 8 positions matching TRBD1. V was pared by 6 bases and J by 0 bases, with 4 bases of the junction left unmatched. CDR1 is MNHEY and CDR2 is SVGAGI in the germline V gene. The CDR3 loop spans 15 amino acids. The CDR3 is CASSPGQVSGNTIYF. The CDR3 DNA follows: TGTGCCAGCAGCCCGGGACAGGTCTCTGGAAACACCATATATTTT.

In its sample, this clone was seen once. The genes are TRBV6-1 and TRBJ2-7; D remains ambiguous. The germline gives CDR1 MNHNS, CDR2 SASEGT. The CDR3 extends over 15 amino acids. Trimming shortened V by 2 bases and J by 0 bases, and 11 bases separated the two germline ends. The CDR3 DNA sequence: TGTGCCAGCAGTGAAATAGGCCGAAGCTCCTACGAGCAGTACTTC. This sequence encodes CASSEIGRSSYEQYF.

This clone was seen more than once but under ten times. The V and J genes are TRBV9 and TRBJ2-3, with TRBD1 matching over 7 bases. Per germline, CDR1 SGDLS and CDR2 YYNGEE. This CDR3 has 16 amino acids. The J segment lost 5 bases and the V segment lost 3 bases, leaving 12 bases of the junction unmatched. The CDR3: CASSALQGQGVDTQYF. CDR3 coding DNA: TGTGCCAGCAGCGCCTTACAGGGGCAGGGTGTAGATACGCAGTATTTT.

The chain recombines TRBV19 with TRBJ1-1; 7 nucleotides agree with TRBD1. Germline V CDR1 and CDR2: LNHDA, SQIVND (reference sequence). The CDR3 is 15 amino acids. Trimming took 5 bases from V and 1 from J; bases not matched to a gene: 7. CDR3 nucleotide sequence: TGTGCCAGTAGTTCCTCGGACAGGAGGAACACTGAAGCTTTCTTT. This encodes CASSSSDRRNTEAFF.

The chain couples TRBV7-2 to TRBJ2-7; D is undetermined. The CDR3 length is 11 residues. Germline V gene data show CDR1 as SGHTA and CDR2 as FQGNSA. V gave up 0 bases and J gave up 6 bases, with 3 bases separating them. DNA of the CDR3: TGTGCCAGCAGCTTAGCTGGCGAGCAGTACTTC. Translation gives CASSLAGEQYF.